The T cell receptor (beta chain) under discussion was sequenced for a study of blood T cell repertoires in COVID-19. Whole-study context: The United States, Italy and Spain provided the acute and convalescent COVID-19 samples. From T cells, B-cell-depleted T cells, or PBMCs came the material, which was cDNA or gDNA.

From germline, CDR1 is SGHRS and CDR2 YFSETQ. This CDR3 contains 16 residues. V shed 4 bases and J 0 bases; nucleotides not matched to a gene: 3. Authors' data handling: Amplifying reference gene primers gave estimates of nucleated cell counts. Only in-frame clones appear in the TCRdb table, and some are missing; sequencing was by immunoSEQ multiplex PCR. The V and J calls and clone size were taken over from that table, and D and trimming were inferred from the DNA. The table has 50,000 to 55,000 clones, roughly nine tenths seen once. The sequence was obtained from a man aged 55 to 70 with active COVID-19. Sequenced input: peripheral blood. V usage is TRBV5-1 and J usage is TRBJ2-2; 10 bases are shared with TRBD2. The CDR3: CASSKGLAANTGELFF. The CDR3 DNA follows: TGCGCCAGCAGCAAAGGACTAGCGGCGAACACCGGGGAGCTGTTTTTT.